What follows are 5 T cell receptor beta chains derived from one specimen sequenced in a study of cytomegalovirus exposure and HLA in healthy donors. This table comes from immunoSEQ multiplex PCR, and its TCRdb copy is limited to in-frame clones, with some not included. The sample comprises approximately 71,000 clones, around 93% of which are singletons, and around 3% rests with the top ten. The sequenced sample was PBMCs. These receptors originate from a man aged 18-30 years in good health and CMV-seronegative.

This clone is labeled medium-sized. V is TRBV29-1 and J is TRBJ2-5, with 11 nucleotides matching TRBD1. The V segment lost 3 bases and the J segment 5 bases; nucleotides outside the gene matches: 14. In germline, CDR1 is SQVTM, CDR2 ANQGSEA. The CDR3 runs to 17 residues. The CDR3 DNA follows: TGCAGCGTTGAGCCCCCCGGACAGGGGGCGAGGCGCGAGACCCAGTACTTC. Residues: CSVEPPGQGARRETQYF.

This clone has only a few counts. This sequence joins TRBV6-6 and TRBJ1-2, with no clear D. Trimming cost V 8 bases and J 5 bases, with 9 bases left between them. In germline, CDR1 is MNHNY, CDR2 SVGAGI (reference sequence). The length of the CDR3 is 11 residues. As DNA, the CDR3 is TGTGCCAGCCTTCAGGCATATGGCTACACCTTC. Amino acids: CASLQAYGYTF.

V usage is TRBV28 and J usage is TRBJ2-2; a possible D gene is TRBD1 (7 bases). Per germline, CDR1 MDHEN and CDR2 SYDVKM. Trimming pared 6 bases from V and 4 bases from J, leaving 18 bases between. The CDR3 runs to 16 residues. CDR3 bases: TGTGCCAGCAGGTACAGGGGTCGGAGGGTCACCGGGGAGCTGTTTTTT. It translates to CASRYRGRRVTGELFF.

The CDR3 region is CASSQPGQGLRTDTQYF. CDR3 sequence (DNA): TGTGCCAGCAGCCAACCGGGACAGGGGTTAAGGACAGATACGCAGTATTTT. The chain couples TRBV7-9 to TRBJ2-3, with TRBD1 identical over 10 bases. This CDR3 has 17 amino acids. V gave up 5 bases and J gave up 3 bases; unmatched junction bases: 11. The germline V gene encodes CDR1 SEHNR and CDR2 FQNEAQ (reference sequence).

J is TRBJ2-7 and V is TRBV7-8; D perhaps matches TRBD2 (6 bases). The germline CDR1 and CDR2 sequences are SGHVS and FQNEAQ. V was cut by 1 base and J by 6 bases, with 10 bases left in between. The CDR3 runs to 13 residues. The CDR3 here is CASSLGLVSEQYF. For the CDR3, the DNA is TGTGCCAGCAGCTTAGGACTAGTTTCCGAGCAGTACTTC.